This record concerns one T cell receptor (beta chain) sequence. What it binds is unknown. A distinct unique molecular identifier was carried by each TCR cDNA molecule. TCRdb reanalysed the 5' RACE reads using MiXCR and keeps one entry per CDR3 protein. The table records some 4,900 distinct CDR3 sequences, 16% of them present only once. This entry comes from a study of spatial heterogeneity in lung cancer. Study background: Consistent detection of more beta-chain than alpha-chain sequences was observed.

General study points: Whereas they appeared in blood less at follow-up, ubiquitous expanded tumor TCRs appeared there more at resection.

Time point here: sample taken at primary tumor resection. The sequenced material consisted of unsorted whole RNA from tumor, nontumor lung or frozen PBMC. Some 72 TRACERx patients with early, untreated non-small cell lung cancer donated samples. The TCR comes from a male donor with early-stage non-small cell lung cancer. The input for sequencing was PBMCs, taken at surgery.

DNA for the CDR3: TGCGCCAGCAGCCAAGATTTTGCGACGACCTACGAGCAGTACTTC. It encodes CASSQDFATTYEQYF. This chain connects TRBV4-3 to TRBJ2-7; D gene unclear. The length of the CDR3 is 15 residues. CDR1 LGHNA and CDR2 YSLEER come from the germline V gene. The V and J ends lost 0 bases and 2 bases respectively, with 11 bases between them.